The clone carrying this TCR beta chain came up a few times. CDR1 and CDR2 (germline): MGHRA, YSYEKL. The CDR3 is made up of 14 amino acids. Amplification used 60 Vbeta primers and 13 Jbeta primers. In the original processing: A later analysis tallied tens of millions of unique TCR beta chains, about 9.9 million of them shared. TCRdb's copy holds only in-frame clones and misses some; the assay was immunoSEQ multiplex PCR. That table furnishes V, J and clone size, whereas the DNA furnished D and trimming. The sample consists of about 200,000 clones, approximately 70% of them appearing once. This specimen belongs to a study of cytomegalovirus exposure and HLA in healthy donors.

Input material: PBMCs. The J gene is TRBJ2-5, the V gene TRBV4-1, with 7 bases fitting TRBD2. Near its end, the DNA agrees better with TRBJ2-7, so the J call may be wrong. The sequence came from a woman between 25 and 40 years old in good health and CMV-seronegative. CDR3: CASSQDWGGYEQYF. Here the CDR3 DNA reads TGCGCCAGCAGCCAAGACTGGGGGGGATACGAGCAGTACTTC.